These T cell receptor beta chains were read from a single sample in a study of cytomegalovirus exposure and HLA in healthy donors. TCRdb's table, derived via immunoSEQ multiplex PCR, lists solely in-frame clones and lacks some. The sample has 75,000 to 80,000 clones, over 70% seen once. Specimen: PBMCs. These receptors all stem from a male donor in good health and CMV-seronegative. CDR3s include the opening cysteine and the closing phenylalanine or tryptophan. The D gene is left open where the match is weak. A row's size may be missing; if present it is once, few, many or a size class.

TGTGCCAGCAGTTACTCACAGGTCGGCTCTGGAAACACCATATATTTT CASSYSQVGSGNTIYF - TRBJ1-3 TRBV6-5 -
TGTGCCAGCAGTGCCCCGGGACAGGGGGTGAATAATTTTTTT CASSAPGQGVNNFF - TRBJ1-1 TRBV28 TRBD1
TGCGCCAGCAGCCAAGATAGGGGATCACCCCTCCACTTT CASSQDRGSPLHF few TRBJ1-6 TRBV4-1 -
TGTGCCAGCAGTTTCCCCGGGGAGGATGGCTACACCTTC CASSFPGEDGYTF - TRBJ1-2 TRBV28 -
TGTGCCAGCAGTCTATCACTCTCATTAACGGGAAGCACCTACAATGAGCAGTTCTTC CASSLSLSLTGSTYNEQFF few TRBJ2-1 TRBV9 -
TGTGCCAGCAGCTGGGGGGGACAGGCGGCAGGGACTGAAGCTTTCTTT CASSWGGQAAGTEAFF - TRBJ1-1 TRBV7-9 TRBD1
TGTGCCAGTAGTCCAATAGCGGGAGGGCACTACGAGCAGTACTTC CASSPIAGGHYEQYF - TRBJ2-7 TRBV19 TRBD2
TGTGCCAGTAGTACCCTATTACAGAGCAATCAGCCCCAGCATTTT CASSTLLQSNQPQHF - TRBJ1-5 TRBV19 -
TGTGCCAGCAGCTTAGCTATCGGTGAGGTAGCCGGAGCTTTCTTT CASSLAIGEVAGAFF - TRBJ1-1 TRBV7-6 -
TGTGCCAGCAGCGTTGGGGACAGCTCTGGAAACACCATATATTTT CASSVGDSSGNTIYF - TRBJ1-3 TRBV9 TRBD1
TGTGCTAGTGGTCCCCCCGGGGGACGCGGGCGGACCCAGTACTTC CASGPPGGRGRTQYF - TRBJ2-5 TRBV12-5 -
TGTGCCACCGCCATCCACATAATGAACACTGAAGCTTTCTTT CATAIHIMNTEAFF - TRBJ1-1 TRBV6-1 -
TGTGCCAGCAGCCGTGTGGGCGGGTTCAATGAGCAGTTCTTC CASSRVGGFNEQFF - TRBJ2-1 TRBV7-9 -
TGTGCCTGGAGTTCAGGTGGGGGGGTTAACTATGGCTACACCTTC CAWSSGGGVNYGYTF - TRBJ1-2 TRBV30 -
TGTGCCAGCAGTGAAGCGGTTGCATCTAACACAGATACGCAGTATTTT CASSEAVASNTDTQYF - TRBJ2-3 TRBV6-1 -
TGTGCCAGCATCTATATCCGCTATGGCTACACCTTC CASIYIRYGYTF - TRBJ1-2 TRBV6-8 -
TGTGCCAGCAGCCAAGACAGGGGCTCTGAAAAACTGTTTTTT CASSQDRGSEKLFF - TRBJ1-4 TRBV7-6 TRBD1
TGTGCCAGCAGTGAGTTTTATAGCAATCAGCCCCAGCATTTT CASSEFYSNQPQHF - TRBJ1-5 TRBV6-4 -
TGTGCCAGCAGCTTAATTTTCGTTTCGGACACCGCTAACTATGGCTACACCTTC CASSLIFVSDTANYGYTF - TRBJ1-2 TRBV7-9 -
TGTGCCAGCAGTGAAACCAGGGGAGACAATCAGCCCCAGCATTTT CASSETRGDNQPQHF - TRBJ1-5 TRBV2 -
TGTGCCAGCTCACCGACCCCTACGCGGACATCCTACGAGCAGTACTTC CASSPTPTRTSYEQYF - TRBJ2-7 TRBV18 -
TGTGCCAGCAGCGCGCGACAGGGTGGAATCTATGGCTACACCTTC CASSARQGGIYGYTF - TRBJ1-2 TRBV9 TRBD1
TGTGCCAGCAGCCCCATCGCCCGAGGTGGAGCTTTCTTT CASSPIARGGAFF - TRBJ1-1 TRBV11-2 -
TGCAGCGGACAAGGGGCAACTAATGAAAAACTGTTTTTT CSGQGATNEKLFF - TRBJ1-4 TRBV29-1 -
TGTGCCTGGACCACGACAGGGGAAAGTGGCTACACCTTC CAWTTTGESGYTF - TRBJ1-2 TRBV30 TRBD1
TGCGCCAGCAGCTTGGCAGGGGGAAGTGAAGCTTTCTTT CASSLAGGSEAFF - TRBJ1-1 TRBV5-1 TRBD1
TGTGCCAGCAGCTTAGCAGGACTAGCTCGACAGTATTTT CASSLAGLARQYF - TRBJ2-3 TRBV11-1 TRBD2
TGTGCCAGCAGCGTAGTCATCGGGACAGGCAATGGCTACACCTTC CASSVVIGTGNGYTF few TRBJ1-2 TRBV9 TRBD1
TGTGCCGGGCAGAGGAGACAGGGGGCCTCAGATACGCAGTATTTT CAGQRRQGASDTQYF once TRBJ2-3 TRBV2 TRBD1
TGTGCCACCAGGGTAGACAGTTCCTACGAGCAGTACTTC CATRVDSSYEQYF - TRBJ2-7 TRBV15 -
TGTGCCAGCAGCTACCAGGGCCCGACCTACGAGCAGTACTTC CASSYQGPTYEQYF - TRBJ2-7 TRBV7-6 -